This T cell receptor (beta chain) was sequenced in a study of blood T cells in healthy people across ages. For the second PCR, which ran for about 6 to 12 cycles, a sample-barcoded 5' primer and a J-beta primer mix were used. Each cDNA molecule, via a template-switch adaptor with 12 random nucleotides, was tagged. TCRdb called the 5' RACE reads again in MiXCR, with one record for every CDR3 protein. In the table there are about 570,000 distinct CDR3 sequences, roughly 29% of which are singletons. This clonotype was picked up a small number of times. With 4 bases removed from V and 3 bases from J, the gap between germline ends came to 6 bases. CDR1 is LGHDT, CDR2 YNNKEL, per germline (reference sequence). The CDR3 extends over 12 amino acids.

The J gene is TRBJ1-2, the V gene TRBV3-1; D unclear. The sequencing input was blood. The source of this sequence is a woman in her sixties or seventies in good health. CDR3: CASSPSYYGYTF. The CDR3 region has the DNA TGTGCCAGCAGCCCGTCCTACTATGGCTACACCTTC.